Listed below are T cell receptor beta chains from one sample, sequenced in a study of PD-L1 blockade in urothelial cancer. Clones were read by immunoSEQ multiplex PCR, and TCRdb kept only the in-frame ones, dropping some. The data contain some 89,000 clones, about 83% of them singletons. Specimen: PBMCs, collected around atezolizumab (anti-PD-L1) treatment. These receptors originate from a man in his sixties with urothelial cancer. Each CDR3 is given with its conserved first and last residue. Each record gives: CDR3 protein, CDR3 DNA, D gene, V gene, clone size, J gene. A D gene is named only where the DNA matches it firmly. Not every row has a clone size; where given, it reads once, few, many or a size class.

CASSPGASGGNTIYF TGTGCCAGCTCACCAGGGGCTTCGGGTGGAAACACCATATATTTT . TRBV18 . TRBJ1-3
CATGGALGTDTQYF TGTGCCACCGGGGGGGCTCTGGGCACAGATACGCAGTATTTT TRBD2 TRBV6-5 . TRBJ2-3
CASSSPGLAGSYNEQFF TGTGCCAGCAGCTCTCCGGGACTAGCGGGGTCCTACAATGAGCAGTTCTTC TRBD2 TRBV2 . TRBJ2-1
CASETKYSNQPQHF TGTGCCAGCGAAACAAAATATAGCAATCAGCCCCAGCATTTT . TRBV27 . TRBJ1-5
CASSLNGDPYEQYF TGTGCCAGCAGTTTAAACGGAGATCCCTACGAGCAGTACTTC . TRBV28 . TRBJ2-7
CASSFSGANTGELFF TGCGCCAGCAGCTTTAGCGGGGCGAACACCGGGGAGCTGTTTTTT TRBD2 TRBV5-1 . TRBJ2-2
CAWITGQGGGYTF TGTGCCTGGATAACGGGACAGGGAGGAGGCTACACCTTC TRBD1 TRBV30 . TRBJ1-2
CASSEGTGAMVDAFF TGCGCCAGCAGTGAGGGGACAGGGGCGATGGTGGATGCTTTCTTT TRBD1 TRBV10-1 . TRBJ1-1
CASSQDRGHQPQHF TGCGCCAGCAGCCAAGACAGGGGGCATCAGCCCCAGCATTTT TRBD1 TRBV4-3 many TRBJ1-5
CASSPLGGLSNYGYTF TGTGCCAGCAGTCCCCTGGGGGGACTATCGAACTATGGCTACACCTTC . TRBV28 . TRBJ1-2
CASSLDKNYGYTF TGCGCCAGCAGCTTGGACAAGAACTATGGCTACACCTTC . TRBV5-1 . TRBJ1-2
CASSGGQGVDEAFF TGTGCCAGCAGTGGCGGACAGGGGGTAGATGAAGCTTTCTTT TRBD1 TRBV25-1 . TRBJ1-1
CASSPGTGDFKYEQYF TGTGCCAGCAGCCCGGGGACAGGGGACTTCAAATACGAGCAGTACTTC TRBD1 TRBV5-4 . TRBJ2-7
CSVGRDRESPLHF TGCAGCGTTGGTCGGGACAGGGAATCACCCCTCCACTTT TRBD1 TRBV29-1 once TRBJ1-6
CASSSYRDNRNNEQFF TGCGCCAGCAGCTCCTACCGGGACAACCGAAACAATGAGCAGTTCTTC . TRBV4-1 . TRBJ2-1
CASAGTPSYEQYF TGTGCCAGCGCCGGGACACCTTCCTACGAGCAGTACTTC . TRBV19 . TRBJ2-7
CAWIAGNTEAFF TGTGCCTGGATCGCAGGGAACACTGAAGCTTTCTTT . TRBV30 . TRBJ1-1
CASTGTGRETQYF TGTGCCAGCACCGGGACAGGGAGGGAGACCCAGTACTTC TRBD1 TRBV6-6 . TRBJ2-5
CASRPTGVVTGELFF TGTGCCAGCAGACCCACAGGGGTTGTCACCGGGGAGCTGTTTTTT TRBD1 TRBV13 . TRBJ2-2
CASSSWTAGDSPLHF TGTGCCAGCAGTTCCTGGACGGCGGGGGATTCACCCCTCCACTTT . TRBV27 . TRBJ1-6
CASRASYEQYF TGTGCCAGCAGAGCGTCCTACGAGCAGTACTTC . TRBV2 . TRBJ2-7
CASSFTGLNTEAFF TGCGCCAGCAGCTTTACAGGGTTGAACACTGAAGCTTTCTTT . TRBV5-1 . TRBJ1-1
CASSLGIHYEQYF TGTGCCAGCAGCCTCGGGATCCACTACGAGCAGTACTTC . TRBV28 few TRBJ2-7
CASSRGGQLNSGANVLTF TGTGCCAGCAGCCGGGGGGGACAGTTAAACTCTGGGGCCAACGTCCTGACTTTC . TRBV7-2 once TRBJ2-6
CASSFGGLAGELFF TGTGCCAGCAGTTTTGGGGGGTTGGCCGGGGAGCTGTTTTTT . TRBV28 . TRBJ2-2
CSVTTRGLNTEAFF TGCAGCGTCACTACCCGGGGGTTGAACACTGAAGCTTTCTTT . TRBV29-1 . TRBJ1-1
CASSHGHEQYF TGTGCCAGCAGTCATGGCCACGAGCAGTACTTC . TRBV5-4 . TRBJ2-7
CASSSRLSQGTGELFF TGTGCCAGCAGCTCACGACTCAGCCAGGGCACCGGGGAGCTGTTTTTT . TRBV7-2 . TRBJ2-2
CASSLMGRGSGADTQYF TGTGCCAGCAGCTTAATGGGCAGAGGGAGTGGGGCAGATACGCAGTATTTT . TRBV7-3 . TRBJ2-3
CASSPRNRSYEQYF TGTGCCAGCTCACCACGCAACAGATCCTACGAGCAGTACTTC . TRBV18 few TRBJ2-7
CASSSDSAGGKLFF TGTGCCAGCAGCTCGGATTCTGCCGGGGGAAAACTGTTTTTT . TRBV5-6 once TRBJ1-4
CASSLLLYNEQFF TGTGCCAGCAGCTTACTTCTCTACAATGAGCAGTTCTTC . TRBV7-3 few TRBJ2-1
CSLGTDYGYTF TGCAGCCTAGGGACAGACTATGGCTACACCTTC TRBD1 TRBV29-1 few TRBJ1-2
CASSEQNYNEQFF TGTGCCAGCAGTGAACAAAACTACAATGAGCAGTTCTTC . TRBV2 . TRBJ2-1
CASSWTATNTGELFF TGTGCCAGCAGCTGGACAGCAACGAACACCGGGGAGCTGTTTTTT . TRBV7-3 . TRBJ2-2
CASSLITTGGNTIYF TGTGCCAGCAGCTTAATCACGACGGGTGGAAACACCATATATTTT . TRBV13 . TRBJ1-3
CASSLALGSQETQYF TGCGCCAGCAGCTTGGCGCTAGGTAGCCAAGAGACCCAGTACTTC . TRBV5-1 . TRBJ2-5
CASSLGGRANEKLFF TGTGCCAGCAGCTTAGGTGGGCGGGCTAATGAAAAACTGTTTTTT . TRBV7-2 . TRBJ1-4
CASSPLAGGYNEQFF TGTGCCAGCAGCCCACTAGCGGGGGGGTACAATGAGCAGTTCTTC TRBD2 TRBV11-3 . TRBJ2-1
CASSVVEAGELFF TGTGCCAGCAGCGTAGTAGAGGCCGGGGAGCTGTTTTTT . TRBV9 . TRBJ2-2
CASSVDWSRGQPQHF TGTGCCAGCAGCGTGGACTGGAGCAGAGGTCAGCCCCAGCATTTT . TRBV9 . TRBJ1-5
CASSAQNMNTEAFF TGTGCCAGCAGTGCACAGAATATGAACACTGAAGCTTTCTTT . TRBV2 . TRBJ1-1
CASSLRGLAGDNEQFF TGTGCCAGCAGCTTGAGGGGACTAGCGGGGGACAATGAGCAGTTCTTC TRBD2 TRBV11-2 . TRBJ2-1
CASSPQAGTGGTDTQYF TGCGCCAGCAGCCCTCAAGCCGGGACAGGGGGCACAGATACGCAGTATTTT TRBD1 TRBV5-1 . TRBJ2-3
CASSFTSGSRTDTQYF TGCGCCAGCAGCTTCACTAGCGGGAGTCGGACAGATACGCAGTATTTT TRBD2 TRBV5-1 once TRBJ2-3
CASSQFLNTEAFF TGTGCCAGCTCACAGTTTTTAAACACTGAAGCTTTCTTT . TRBV7-6 . TRBJ1-1
CASHSGRGADTQYF TGCGCCAGCCATTCCGGGAGGGGCGCAGATACGCAGTATTTT TRBD2 TRBV5-1 once TRBJ2-3
CAICSEIGASPLHF TGTGCCATCTGTTCCGAGATCGGAGCTTCACCCCTCCACTTT . TRBV10-3 . TRBJ1-6
CARGEKMNTEAFF TGTGCCCGCGGGGAAAAAATGAACACTGAAGCTTTCTTT . TRBV30 . TRBJ1-1
CASKSFYNEQFF TGTGCCAGTAAATCTTTCTACAATGAGCAGTTCTTC . TRBV28 . TRBJ2-1
CASSLPAAPGAYEQYF TGTGCCAGCAGCTTACCCGCCGCCCCGGGAGCGTATGAGCAGTACTTC . TRBV7-8 . TRBJ2-7
CASSFAYGRSNEQFF TGTGCCAGCAGCTTCGCTTACGGCAGGTCTAATGAGCAGTTCTTC . TRBV7-6 . TRBJ2-1
CASSREQGNGVQPQHF TGTGCCAGTAGTCGAGAACAGGGCAATGGTGTTCAGCCCCAGCATTTT . TRBV19 . TRBJ1-5
CASRRRIVSQSLYEQYF TGTGCCAGCAGACGGAGGATAGTCAGCCAGTCTCTCTACGAGCAGTACTTC . TRBV2 . TRBJ2-7